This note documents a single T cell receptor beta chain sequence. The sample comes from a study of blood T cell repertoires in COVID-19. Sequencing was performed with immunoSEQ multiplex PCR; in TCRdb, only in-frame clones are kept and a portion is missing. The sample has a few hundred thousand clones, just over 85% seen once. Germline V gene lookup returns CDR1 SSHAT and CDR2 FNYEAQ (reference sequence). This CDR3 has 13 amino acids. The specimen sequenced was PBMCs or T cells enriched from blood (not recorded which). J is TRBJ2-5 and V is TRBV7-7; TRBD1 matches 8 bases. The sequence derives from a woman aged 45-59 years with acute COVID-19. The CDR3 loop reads CALSRTGKETQYF. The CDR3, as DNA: TGTGCTCTCTCCCGGACAGGGAAAGAGACCCAGTACTTC.